The 25 T cell receptor beta chains below come from one sample, sequenced in a study of blood T cell repertoires in COVID-19. TCRdb keeps only in-frame clones here, not all; method: immunoSEQ multiplex PCR. The sample contains about 120,000 clones, about 81% of which appear only once. The source material was peripheral blood. These receptors were obtained from a man aged 25 to 40 with COVID-19, enrolled during active disease.

The chain couples TRBV11-2 to TRBJ2-1; the match to TRBD2 covers 10 bases. In germline, CDR1 is SGHAT, CDR2 FQNNGV. CDR3 length equals 15 residues. The junction had 7 bases not matched to a gene; V was cut back by 3 bases and J by 8 bases. DNA of the CDR3: TGTGCCAGCAGCTTGGGGACTAGCGAGAGACATGAGCAGTTCTTC. The encoded protein is CASSLGTSERHEQFF.

The CDR3 coding sequence is TGTGCCAGCCAAGGGCGGGAGTCTGGCAATGAGCAGTTCTTC. It is translated as CASQGRESGNEQFF. This chain links TRBV28 with TRBJ2-1, with 7 bases fitting TRBD2. The CDR3 spans 14 residues. Germline V gene data show CDR1 as MDHEN and CDR2 as SYDVKM. V shed 8 bases, J shed 6 bases, and the junction held 10 bases outside the gene matches.

The V gene is TRBV11-2, the J gene TRBJ2-3, with no clear D. Germline loops: CDR1 SGHAT, CDR2 FQNNGV. Between the trimmed V and J ends, which lost 3 bases and 2 bases, there was a span of 9 bases. The CDR3 consists of 14 residues. The CDR3 loop is CASSFQLSTDTQYF. The CDR3 region has the DNA TGTGCCAGCAGCTTCCAACTATCCACAGATACGCAGTATTTT.

The chain uses TRBV3-1 (or the pseudogene TRBV3-2) and TRBJ2-1; 11 bases line up with TRBD2. CDR1 LGHDT and CDR2 YNNKEL come from the germline V gene (reference sequence). The CDR3 length is 18 residues. V dropped 2 bases and J dropped 8; count of bases not matched to a gene: 14. The CDR3 sequence: CASSQNLSGGAVTHEQFF. CDR3 DNA: TGTGCCAGCAGCCAAAACCTTAGCGGGGGGGCCGTTACTCATGAGCAGTTCTTC.

The CDR3 coding sequence is TGTGCCAGCAGCCTCGGGAGGAGCTCCTACAATGAGCAGTTCTTC. Translated: CASSLGRSSYNEQFF. The chain joins TRBV6-5 to TRBJ2-1; TRBD2 agrees at 7 bases. J gave up 0 bases and V 6 bases, and 5 bases lay outside the gene matches. Germline-derived CDR1 and CDR2 are MNHEY and SVGAGI. The CDR3 loop spans 15 amino acids.

In DNA, the CDR3 is TGTGCCAGCAGCTTAACGGCCACCGGGGAGCTGTTTTTT. Residues: CASSLTATGELFF. The rearrangement uses TRBV7-3 and TRBJ2-2; no clear D gene. Per the germline V gene, CDR1 is SGHTA and CDR2 is FQGTGA. Trimming pared 0 bases from V and 4 bases from J, leaving 3 bases between. This CDR3 has 13 amino acids.

In its sample, this clone was seen once. The chain employs TRBV10-1 and TRBJ2-7; TRBD1 matches at 12 bases. Germline V gives CDR1 WNHNN, CDR2 SYGVQD (reference sequence). V trimming: 2 bases; J trimming: 4 bases; junction bases outside the gene matches: 6. The CDR3 is 16 residues long. In DNA, the CDR3 is TGCGCCAGCAGTGAGGGGGGACAGGGGGCTGGTTACGAGCAGTACTTC. Its translation: CASSEGGQGAGYEQYF.

The chain joins TRBV28 to TRBJ1-6; 10 bases agree with TRBD1. Germline V CDR1 and CDR2: MDHEN, SYDVKM. Germline trimming cut 5 bases from V and 9 bases from J; bases unmatched to any gene: 4. The CDR3 covers 14 residues. CDR3 sequence: CASSPDRGSSPLHF. In DNA, the CDR3 is TGTGCCAGCAGTCCGGACAGGGGGAGTTCACCCCTCCACTTT.

The V call is TRBV4-1, the J call TRBJ1-3; perhaps TRBD1 as D (6 bases). The V gene's germline CDR1 is MGHRA and CDR2 YSYEKL. CDR3 length equals 17 residues. The ends were cut back, 4 bases at V and 4 bases at J, with 20 bases in the middle. CDR3 sequence: CASSLKLGATEGNTIYF. The CDR3 DNA reads TGCGCCAGCAGCCTAAAGTTGGGGGCTACTGAAGGAAACACCATATATTTT.

The CDR3 DNA is TGTGCCAGCACCCGGGGGGCCCATCAGCCCCAGCATTTT. Translating gives CASTRGAHQPQHF. The chain uses TRBV6-5 and TRBJ1-5, with D perhaps TRBD1 (6 bases). The V gene's germline CDR1 is MNHEY and CDR2 SVGAGI. V was clipped by 7 bases and J by 5 bases, with 12 bases between them. The CDR3 has 13 residues.

This CDR3 is CASSLGVGRTGGETQYF. The CDR3 bases are TGTGCCAGCAGTTTAGGTGTAGGTCGGACAGGGGGAGAGACCCAGTACTTC. This chain uses TRBV28 with TRBJ2-5; 10 bases match TRBD1. CDR3 length: 17 amino acids. Germline V gene data show CDR1 as MDHEN and CDR2 as SYDVKM. After removal of 2 bases from V and 4 bases from J, the junction contained 10 bases not matched to a gene.

The chain couples TRBV25-1 to TRBJ1-2; possible D gene TRBD1, 5 bases. The CDR3 consists of 15 residues. V lost 3 bases to trimming and J lost 2 bases, with 13 bases between them. Germline CDR1 is MGHDK and CDR2 is SYGVNS. Here the CDR3 reads CASSEYDGGNYGYTF. The CDR3 nucleotides read TGTGCCAGCAGTGAGTACGACGGGGGAAACTATGGCTACACCTTC.

The chain joins TRBV5-1 to TRBJ2-7, with D maybe TRBD1 (5 bases). V gave up 0 bases and J gave up 5 bases, with 15 bases separating them. This CDR3 is 15 amino acids long. Per the germline V gene, CDR1 is SGHRS and CDR2 is YFSETQ. For the CDR3, the DNA is TGCGCCAGCAGCTTGGGGTTGGGGCAGGTACACGAGCAGTACTTC. Protein sequence: CASSLGLGQVHEQYF. Filled out from reference TRBV5-1 and TRBJ2-7, the complete variable domain reads KAGVTQTPRYLIKTRGQQVTLSCSPISGHRSVSWYQQTPGQGLQFLFEYFSETQRNKGNFPGRFSGRQFSNSRSEMNVSTLELGDSALYLCASSLGLGQVHEQYFGPGTRLTVT.

The chain joins TRBV5-1 to TRBJ1-2; D unclear. V lost 4 bases, J lost 4 bases, and 17 bases lay in between. CDR1 is SGHRS, CDR2 YFSETQ, per germline. The CDR3 length is 15 residues. The CDR3 DNA follows: TGCGCCAGCAGCCCCTCGGGAGGGATCGGCTATGGCTACACCTTC. It yields the protein CASSPSGGIGYGYTF.

This clone was counted a single time. The gene calls are TRBV4-1 and TRBJ2-1, with D possibly matching TRBD2 (6 bases). V was clipped by 1 base and J by 4 bases, with 14 bases between them. This CDR3 comprises 16 residues. Germline V gives CDR1 MGHRA, CDR2 YSYEKL. The CDR3 coding sequence is TGCGCCAGCAGCCAAGTACCAGGGACTCGTTACAATGAGCAGTTCTTC. This gives the protein CASSQVPGTRYNEQFF.

The J gene is TRBJ2-5, the V gene TRBV27; 8 nucleotides agree with TRBD1. CDR1 is MNHEY, CDR2 SMNVEV, per germline (reference sequence). V was clipped by 4 bases and J by 3 bases; unmatched bases: 10. The CDR3 sequence is 16 residues long. CDR3 amino acids: CASSSPLRDRKETQYF. CDR3 in DNA: TGTGCCAGCAGTTCGCCCCTCCGGGACAGGAAAGAGACCCAGTACTTC.

The J gene is TRBJ1-2, the V gene TRBV18; D gene uncertain. The CDR3 runs to 13 residues. Germline CDR1 reads KGHSH; CDR2 reads LQKENI. V was pared by 0 bases and J by 4 bases, with 6 bases between. CDR3 region: CASSPPARYGYTF. In DNA, the CDR3 is TGTGCCAGCTCACCACCGGCTCGCTATGGCTACACCTTC.

The rearrangement links TRBV18 to TRBJ1-3, with no clear D. The length of the CDR3 is 13 residues. V was trimmed by 3 bases and J by 1 base, leaving 4 bases between them. The germline gives CDR1 KGHSH, CDR2 LQKENI. The CDR3: CASSPPSGNTIYF. The CDR3 region has the DNA TGTGCCAGCTCACCCCCATCTGGAAACACCATATATTTT.

The chain links TRBV6-2 or TRBV6-3 to TRBJ2-3; 7 nucleotides align to TRBD2. Germline values: CDR1 MNHEY, CDR2 SVGEGT. J was trimmed by 4 bases and V by 2 bases; bases with no gene match: 3. This CDR3 region has 14 residues. The chain's CDR3 is CASSYAGESDTQYF. The CDR3 DNA reads as TGTGCCAGCAGTTACGCGGGGGAGTCAGATACGCAGTATTTT.

The gene calls are TRBV27 and TRBJ1-2; TRBD1 aligns across 7 bases. CDR3 length: 14 residues. Per germline, CDR1 MNHEY and CDR2 SMNVEV (reference sequence). The J segment lost 4 bases and the V segment lost 5 bases, leaving 7 bases of the junction unmatched. This CDR3 is CASSPLDRAYGYTF. The CDR3 DNA sequence: TGTGCCAGCAGTCCCCTCGACAGGGCCTATGGCTACACCTTC.

The gene calls are TRBV6-5 and TRBJ1-5; perhaps TRBD1 as D (6 bases). The CDR3 has 15 residues. Between the trimmed V and J ends, which lost 6 bases and 7 bases, there was a span of 19 bases. The germline V gene encodes CDR1 MNHEY and CDR2 SVGAGI. The CDR3 here is CASRTLGGGQQPQHF. The CDR3, as DNA: TGTGCCAGCAGGACCCTAGGGGGAGGGCAACAGCCCCAGCATTTT.

This sequence joins TRBV30 and TRBJ1-5; possibly TRBD1 for D (5 bases). V lost 4 bases, J lost 6 bases, and 13 bases lay in between. CDR1 is GTSNPN and CDR2 is SVGIG in the germline V gene (reference sequence). This CDR3 region has 13 residues. The chain's CDR3 is CAWNTGYGQPQHF. The CDR3 DNA sequence: TGTGCCTGGAATACAGGTTATGGTCAGCCCCAGCATTTT. Looking up the rest from reference TRBV30 and TRBJ1-5 gives the full variable domain: SQTIHQWPATLVQPVGSPLSLECTVEGTSNPNLYWYRQAAGRGLQLLFYSVGIGQISSEVPQNLSASRPQDRQFILSSKKLLLSDSGFYLCAWNTGYGQPQHFGDGTRLSIL.

The chain uses TRBV5-6 and TRBJ1-4, with D perhaps matching TRBD1 (5 bases). The CDR3 covers 13 residues. Germline V gene data show CDR1 as SGHDT and CDR2 as YYEEEE. Trimming took 0 bases from V and 5 from J, leaving 5 bases between them. In DNA form, the CDR3 reads TGTGCCAGCAGCTTGGCAGGGAATGAAAAACTGTTTTTT. It yields the protein CASSLAGNEKLFF.

The genes are TRBV18 and TRBJ2-5; TRBD2 might be the D (6 bases). The CDR3 extends over 14 amino acids. The germline V and J ends were trimmed by 0 bases and 7 bases, with 12 bases remaining between them. The germline CDR1 and CDR2 sequences are KGHSH and LQKENI. The DNA for the CDR3 is TGTGCCAGCTCACCACCGGGCGGGGTCGGGACCCAGTACTTC. It translates to CASSPPGGVGTQYF.

The V call is TRBV27, the J call TRBJ2-3; tentative D call: TRBD2 (5 bases). V shed 6 bases and J shed 1 base, with 14 bases lying between them. This CDR3 comprises 15 residues. Germline V gene lookup returns CDR1 MNHEY and CDR2 SMNVEV (reference sequence). CDR3 sequence reads: CASSPLDFGTDTQYF. The CDR3 region has the DNA TGTGCCAGCAGCCCACTAGATTTCGGCACAGATACGCAGTATTTT.